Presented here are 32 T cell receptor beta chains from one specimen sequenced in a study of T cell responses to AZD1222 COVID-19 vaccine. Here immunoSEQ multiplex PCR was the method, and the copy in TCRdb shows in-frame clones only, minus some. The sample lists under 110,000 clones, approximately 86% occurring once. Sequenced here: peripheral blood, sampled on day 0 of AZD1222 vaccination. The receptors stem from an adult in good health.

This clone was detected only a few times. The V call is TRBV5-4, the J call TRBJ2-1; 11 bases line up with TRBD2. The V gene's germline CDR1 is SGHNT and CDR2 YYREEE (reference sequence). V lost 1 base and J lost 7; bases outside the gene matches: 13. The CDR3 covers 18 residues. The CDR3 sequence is CASSLYLAGGLGPNEQFF. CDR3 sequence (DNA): TGTGCCAGCAGCTTGTACCTAGCGGGAGGACTTGGGCCGAATGAGCAGTTCTTC.

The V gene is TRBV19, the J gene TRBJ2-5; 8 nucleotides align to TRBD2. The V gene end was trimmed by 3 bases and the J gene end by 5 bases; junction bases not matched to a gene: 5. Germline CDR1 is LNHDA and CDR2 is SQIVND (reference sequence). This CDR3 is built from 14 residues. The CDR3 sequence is CASSIGGARETQYF. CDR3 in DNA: TGTGCCAGTAGTATCGGGGGGGCGAGGGAGACCCAGTACTTC.

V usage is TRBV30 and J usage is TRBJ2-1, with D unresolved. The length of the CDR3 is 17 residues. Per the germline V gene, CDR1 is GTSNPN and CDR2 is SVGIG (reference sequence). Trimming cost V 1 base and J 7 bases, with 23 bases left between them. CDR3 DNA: TGTGCCTGGAGTGATAGGTCGGGCAATGTGTTGAATAATGAGCAGTTCTTC. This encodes CAWSDRSGNVLNNEQFF.

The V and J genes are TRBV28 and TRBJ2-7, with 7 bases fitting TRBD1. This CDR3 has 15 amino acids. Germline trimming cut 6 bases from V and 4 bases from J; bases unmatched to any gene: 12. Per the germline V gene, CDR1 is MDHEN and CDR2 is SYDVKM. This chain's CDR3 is CASSPDRQALYEQYF. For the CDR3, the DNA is TGTGCCAGCAGCCCGGACAGGCAAGCCCTTTACGAGCAGTACTTC.

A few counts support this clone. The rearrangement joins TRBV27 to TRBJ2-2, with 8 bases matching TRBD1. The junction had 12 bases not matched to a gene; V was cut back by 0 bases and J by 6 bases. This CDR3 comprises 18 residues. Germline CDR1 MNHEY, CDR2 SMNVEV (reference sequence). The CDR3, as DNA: TGTGCCAGCAGTTTATCAGGCGCGAGGCAGGGGGCCGCCGGGGAGCTGTTTTTT. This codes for CASSLSGARQGAAGELFF.

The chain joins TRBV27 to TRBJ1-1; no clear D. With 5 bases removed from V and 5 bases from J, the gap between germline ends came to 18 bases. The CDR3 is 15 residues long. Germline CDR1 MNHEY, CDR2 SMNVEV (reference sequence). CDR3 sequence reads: CASSPLAALGTEAFF. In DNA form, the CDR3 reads TGTGCCAGCAGTCCCCTGGCGGCCCTGGGGACTGAAGCTTTCTTT.

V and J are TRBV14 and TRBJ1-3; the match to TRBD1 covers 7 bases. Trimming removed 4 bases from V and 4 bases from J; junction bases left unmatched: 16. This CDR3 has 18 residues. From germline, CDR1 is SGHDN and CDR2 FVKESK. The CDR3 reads CASSPLGRQGSYGNTIYF. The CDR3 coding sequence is TGTGCCAGCAGCCCACTCGGACGACAGGGCTCGTACGGAAACACCATATATTTT.

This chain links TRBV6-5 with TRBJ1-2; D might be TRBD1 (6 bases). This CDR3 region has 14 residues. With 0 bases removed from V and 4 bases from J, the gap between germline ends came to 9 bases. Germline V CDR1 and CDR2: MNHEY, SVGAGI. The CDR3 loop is CASSYSAGAYGYTF. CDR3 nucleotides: TGTGCCAGCAGTTACTCGGCGGGGGCCTATGGCTACACCTTC.

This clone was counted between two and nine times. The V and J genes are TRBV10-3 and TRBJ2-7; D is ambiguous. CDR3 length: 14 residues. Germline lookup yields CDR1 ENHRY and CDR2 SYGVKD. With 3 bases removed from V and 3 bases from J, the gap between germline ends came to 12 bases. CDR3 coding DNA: TGTGCCATCAGTGACCCTGACAATTACTACGAGCAGTACTTC. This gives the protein CAISDPDNYYEQYF.

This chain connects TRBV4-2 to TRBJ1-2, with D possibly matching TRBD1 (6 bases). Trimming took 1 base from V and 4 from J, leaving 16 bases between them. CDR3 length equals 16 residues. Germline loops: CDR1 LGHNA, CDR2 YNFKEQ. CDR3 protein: CASSQGTGRTVYGYTF. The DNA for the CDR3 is TGTGCCAGCAGCCAAGGAACGGGAAGGACAGTCTATGGCTACACCTTC.

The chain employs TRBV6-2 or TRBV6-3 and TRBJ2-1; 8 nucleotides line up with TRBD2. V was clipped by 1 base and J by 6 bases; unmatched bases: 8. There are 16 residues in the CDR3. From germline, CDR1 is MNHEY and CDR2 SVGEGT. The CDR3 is CASSYYGGRSRNEQFF. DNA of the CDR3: TGTGCCAGCAGTTACTACGGCGGGAGGTCCCGCAATGAGCAGTTCTTC.

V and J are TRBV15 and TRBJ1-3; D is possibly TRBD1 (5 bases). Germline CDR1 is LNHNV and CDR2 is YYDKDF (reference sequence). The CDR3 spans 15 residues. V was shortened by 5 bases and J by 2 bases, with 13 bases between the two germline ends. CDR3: CATSGGNRAGNTIYF. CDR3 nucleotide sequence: TGTGCCACCAGCGGGGGGAACCGTGCTGGAAACACCATATATTTT.

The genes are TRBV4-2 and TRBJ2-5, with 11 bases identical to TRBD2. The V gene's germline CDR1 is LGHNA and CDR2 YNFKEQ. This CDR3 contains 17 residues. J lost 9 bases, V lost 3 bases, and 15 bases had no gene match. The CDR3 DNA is TGTGCCAGCAGCCAGGATAATAGCGGGAGGGGTTCCAAAGCCCAGTACTTC. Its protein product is CASSQDNSGRGSKAQYF.

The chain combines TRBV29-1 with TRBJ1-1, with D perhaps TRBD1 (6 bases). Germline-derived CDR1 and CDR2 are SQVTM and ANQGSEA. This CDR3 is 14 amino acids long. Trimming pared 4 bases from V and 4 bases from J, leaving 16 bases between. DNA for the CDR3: TGCAGCGTTGGGGTGGGGGGCACGCCCACTGAAGCTTTCTTT. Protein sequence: CSVGVGGTPTEAFF.

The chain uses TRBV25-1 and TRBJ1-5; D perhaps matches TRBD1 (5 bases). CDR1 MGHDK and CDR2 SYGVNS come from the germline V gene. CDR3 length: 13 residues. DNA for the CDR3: TGTGGCAGTGGAGGGGACGGCAATCAGCCCCAGCATTTT. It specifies CGSGGDGNQPQHF.

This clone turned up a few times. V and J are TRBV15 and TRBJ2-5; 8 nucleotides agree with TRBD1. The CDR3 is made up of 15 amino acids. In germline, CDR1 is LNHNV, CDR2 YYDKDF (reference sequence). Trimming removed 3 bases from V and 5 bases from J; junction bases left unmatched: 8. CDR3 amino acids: CATSSRTGRGETQYF. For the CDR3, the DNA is TGTGCCACCAGCAGTCGGACAGGGCGAGGGGAGACCCAGTACTTC.

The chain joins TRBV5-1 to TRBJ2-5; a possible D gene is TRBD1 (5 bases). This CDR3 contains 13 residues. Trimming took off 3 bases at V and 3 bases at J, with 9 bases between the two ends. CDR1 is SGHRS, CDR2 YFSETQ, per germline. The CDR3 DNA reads TGCGCCAGCAGCTCCCAGGGAAAAGAGACCCAGTACTTC. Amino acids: CASSSQGKETQYF.

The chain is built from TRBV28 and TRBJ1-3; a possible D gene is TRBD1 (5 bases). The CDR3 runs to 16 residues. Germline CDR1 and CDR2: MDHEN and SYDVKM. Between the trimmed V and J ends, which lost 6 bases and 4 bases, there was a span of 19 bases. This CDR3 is CASSSGGGEEGNTIYF. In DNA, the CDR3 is TGTGCCAGCAGCTCCGGTGGGGGGGAAGAAGGAAACACCATATATTTT.

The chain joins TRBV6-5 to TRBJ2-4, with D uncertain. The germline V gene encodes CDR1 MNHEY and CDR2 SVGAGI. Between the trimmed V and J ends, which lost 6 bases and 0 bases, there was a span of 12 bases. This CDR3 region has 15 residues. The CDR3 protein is CASRPRYLAKNIQYF. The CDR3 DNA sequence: TGTGCCAGCAGGCCCCGTTACTTAGCCAAAAACATTCAGTACTTC.

Here the CDR3 DNA reads TGTGCCAGTAGTACCTCCTGGATGAACACTGAAGCTTTCTTT. Protein product: CASSTSWMNTEAFF. V and J are TRBV19 and TRBJ1-1; D is uncertain. CDR3 length: 14 amino acids. V was pared by 4 bases and J by 0 bases, with 9 bases between. From germline, CDR1 is LNHDA and CDR2 SQIVND (reference sequence).

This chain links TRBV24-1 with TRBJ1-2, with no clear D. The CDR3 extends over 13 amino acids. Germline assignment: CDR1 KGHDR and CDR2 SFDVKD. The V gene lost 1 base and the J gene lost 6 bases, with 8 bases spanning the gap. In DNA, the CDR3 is TGTGCCACCAGTGATTTCAGTGGAAATGGCTACACCTTC. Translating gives CATSDFSGNGYTF.

CDR3 region: CASSEEDRVREKLFF. The CDR3 nucleotides are TGTGCCAGCAGTGAAGAGGACAGGGTTCGGGAAAAACTGTTTTTT. V and J are TRBV25-1 and TRBJ1-4, with TRBD1 matching 8 bases. This CDR3 has 15 residues. Germline values: CDR1 MGHDK, CDR2 SYGVNS. The V gene end was trimmed by 2 bases and the J gene end by 8 bases; junction bases not matched to a gene: 7.

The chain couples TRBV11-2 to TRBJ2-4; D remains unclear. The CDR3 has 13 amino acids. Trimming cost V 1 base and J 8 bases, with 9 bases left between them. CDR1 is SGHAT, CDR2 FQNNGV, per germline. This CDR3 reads CASSLAQEDIQYF. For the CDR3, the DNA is TGTGCCAGCAGCTTAGCCCAAGAGGACATTCAGTACTTC.

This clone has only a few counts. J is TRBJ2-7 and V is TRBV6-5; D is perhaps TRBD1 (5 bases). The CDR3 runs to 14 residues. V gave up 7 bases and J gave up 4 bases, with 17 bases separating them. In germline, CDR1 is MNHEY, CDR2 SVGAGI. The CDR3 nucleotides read TGTGCCAGCAAACAGGCTGGGTCTAGATACGAGCAGTACTTC. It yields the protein CASKQAGSRYEQYF.

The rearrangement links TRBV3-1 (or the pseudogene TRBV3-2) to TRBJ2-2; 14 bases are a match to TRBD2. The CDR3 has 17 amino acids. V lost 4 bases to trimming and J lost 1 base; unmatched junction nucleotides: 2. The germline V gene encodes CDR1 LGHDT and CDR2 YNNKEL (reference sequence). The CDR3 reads CASSRGTSGGNTGELFF. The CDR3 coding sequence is TGTGCCAGCAGCCGCGGGACTAGCGGGGGGAACACCGGGGAGCTGTTTTTT.

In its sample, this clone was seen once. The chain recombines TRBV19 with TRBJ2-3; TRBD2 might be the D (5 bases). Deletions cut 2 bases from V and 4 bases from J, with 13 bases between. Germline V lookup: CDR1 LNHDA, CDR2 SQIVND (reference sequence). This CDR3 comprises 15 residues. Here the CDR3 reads CASSINPGSADTQYF. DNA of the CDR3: TGTGCCAGTAGTATAAACCCCGGTAGCGCAGATACGCAGTATTTT.

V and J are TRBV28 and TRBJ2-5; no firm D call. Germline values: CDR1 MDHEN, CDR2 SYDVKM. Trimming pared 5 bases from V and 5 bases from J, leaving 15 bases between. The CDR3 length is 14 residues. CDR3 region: CASSTPREAETQYF. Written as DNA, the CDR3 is TGTGCCAGCAGTACCCCGCGCGAAGCGGAGACCCAGTACTTC.

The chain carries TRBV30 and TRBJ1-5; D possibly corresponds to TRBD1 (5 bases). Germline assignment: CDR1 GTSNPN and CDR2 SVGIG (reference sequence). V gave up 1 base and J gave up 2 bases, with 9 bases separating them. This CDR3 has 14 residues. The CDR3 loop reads CAWSGGRGNQPQHF. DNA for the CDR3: TGTGCCTGGAGTGGGGGACGGGGCAATCAGCCCCAGCATTTT.

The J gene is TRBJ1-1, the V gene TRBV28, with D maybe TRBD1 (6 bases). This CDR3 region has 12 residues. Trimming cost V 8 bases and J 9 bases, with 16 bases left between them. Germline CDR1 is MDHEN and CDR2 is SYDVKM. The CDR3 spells CASRLQGSKAFF. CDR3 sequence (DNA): TGTGCCAGCCGCCTACAGGGAAGCAAAGCTTTCTTT.

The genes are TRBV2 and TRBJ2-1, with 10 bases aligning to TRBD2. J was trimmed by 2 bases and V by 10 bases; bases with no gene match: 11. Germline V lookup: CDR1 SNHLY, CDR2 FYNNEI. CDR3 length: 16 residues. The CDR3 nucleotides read TGTGCCACCGGACTAGCGGCAGCAGGAGCCTACAATGAGCAGTTCTTC. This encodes CATGLAAAGAYNEQFF.

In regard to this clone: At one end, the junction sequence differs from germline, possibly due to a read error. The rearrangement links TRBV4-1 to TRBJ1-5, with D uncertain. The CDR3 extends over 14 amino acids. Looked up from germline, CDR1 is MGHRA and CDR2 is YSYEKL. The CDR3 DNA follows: TGCGCCAGCAGACAAGTGCTCGGGAATCAGCCCCAGCATTTT. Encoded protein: CASRQVLGNQPQHF.

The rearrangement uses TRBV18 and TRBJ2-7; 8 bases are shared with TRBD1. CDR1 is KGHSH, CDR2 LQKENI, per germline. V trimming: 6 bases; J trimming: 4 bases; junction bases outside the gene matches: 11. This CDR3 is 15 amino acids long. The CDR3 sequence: CASSLMTGEGYEQYF. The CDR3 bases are TGTGCCAGCTCCCTGATGACAGGGGAAGGTTACGAGCAGTACTTC. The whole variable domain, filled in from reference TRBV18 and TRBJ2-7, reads NAGVMQNPRHLVRRRGQEARLRCSPMKGHSHVYWYRQLPEEGLKFMVYLQKENIIDESGMPKERFSAEFPKEGPSILRIQQVVRGDSAAYFCASSLMTGEGYEQYFGPGTRLTVT.